Listed here are 11 T cell receptor beta chains from one sample, sequenced in a study of cytomegalovirus exposure and HLA in healthy donors. Researchers ran the PCR with 60 Vbeta and 13 Jbeta primers. The assay was immunoSEQ multiplex PCR, and TCRdb's table has in-frame clones only and misses some. Of around 130,000 clones listed, around three quarters were seen once; the top ten hold about 2.6%. Specimen: PBMCs. These receptors were collected from an older woman in good health and CMV-seropositive.

This clone showed up just a few times. The V and J genes are TRBV6-6 and TRBJ2-7; 8 bases line up with TRBD1. The CDR3 contains 14 residues. Germline V gives CDR1 MNHNY, CDR2 SVGAGI (reference sequence). J gave up 2 bases and V 5 bases, and 5 bases lay outside the gene matches. Here the CDR3 reads CASSPDRVAYEQYF. The CDR3 DNA follows: TGTGCCAGCAGTCCGGACAGGGTAGCCTACGAGCAGTACTTC.

This chain connects TRBV21-1 to TRBJ1-5; whether TRBD1, the table's D call, matches the DNA was not checked. TRBV21-1 is a pseudogene locus. The CDR3 runs 16 residues. The CDR3 DNA follows: TGTGCCAGCCTAGGGACAGGAGGACTGAGCAATCAGCCCCAGCATTTT. Its translation is CASLGTGGLSNQPQHF.

The chain links TRBV5-1 to TRBJ2-5; TRBD1 agrees at 7 bases. The V and J ends lost 3 bases and 2 bases, in that order; junction bases with no gene match: 4. The CDR3 covers 14 residues. Germline CDR1 reads SGHRS; CDR2 reads YFSETQ. CDR3 protein: CASSSAGGQETQYF. The CDR3 nucleotides are TGCGCCAGCAGCTCCGCAGGGGGTCAAGAGACCCAGTACTTC. Together with reference TRBV5-1 and TRBJ2-5, the CDR3 gives the full variable domain: KAGVTQTPRYLIKTRGQQVTLSCSPISGHRSVSWYQQTPGQGLQFLFEYFSETQRNKGNFPGRFSGRQFSNSRSEMNVSTLELGDSALYLCASSSAGGQETQYFGPGTRLLVL.

This sequence joins TRBV2 and TRBJ1-1; 7 nucleotides line up with TRBD1. Losses at the gene ends were 5 bases for V and 1 base for J; bases not matched to a gene: 7. Per germline, CDR1 SNHLY and CDR2 FYNNEI. This CDR3 is built from 15 residues. Here the CDR3 reads CASSPQGVTNTEAFF. The CDR3 coding sequence is TGTGCCAGCAGTCCCCAGGGGGTGACGAACACTGAAGCTTTCTTT. The entire variable domain, with the rest obtained from reference TRBV2 and TRBJ1-1, is as follows: EPEVTQTPSHQVTQMGQEVILRCVPISNHLYFYWYRQILGQKVEFLVSFYNNEISEKSEIFDDQFSVERPDGSNFTLKIRSTKLEDSAMYFCASSPQGVTNTEAFFGQGTRLTVV.

The gene calls are TRBV19 and TRBJ2-7; 7 nucleotides line up with TRBD1. Unmatched junction bases numbered 10, after V lost 5 bases and J lost 3 bases. The CDR3 covers 15 residues. The germline V gene encodes CDR1 LNHDA and CDR2 SQIVND (reference sequence). The chain's CDR3 is CASSFSTGSNYEQYF. CDR3 sequence (DNA): TGTGCCAGTAGTTTCTCGACAGGGTCGAACTACGAGCAGTACTTC.

The J gene is TRBJ1-6, the V gene TRBV5-1; possibly TRBD1 for D (6 bases). Germline V gives CDR1 SGHRS, CDR2 YFSETQ. The CDR3 runs to 15 residues. V lost 6 bases and J lost 4, with 14 bases in between. CDR3 sequence: CASMPTGQYNSPLHF. CDR3 sequence (DNA): TGCGCCAGCATGCCCACCGGACAGTATAATTCACCCCTCCACTTT.

This rearrangement joins TRBV2 to TRBJ1-2; 7 bases agree with TRBD1. V gave up 7 bases and J gave up 4 bases; unmatched junction bases: 9. Germline CDR1 SNHLY, CDR2 FYNNEI. CDR3 length: 14 amino acids. CDR3 nucleotide sequence: TGTGCCAGCATCAATACAGGGGAAGGCTATGGCTACACCTTC. It codes for CASINTGEGYGYTF.

The rearrangement joins TRBV5-6 to TRBJ1-1; no clear D. The ends were cut back, 0 bases at V and 5 bases at J, with 8 bases in the middle. Germline assignment: CDR1 SGHDT and CDR2 YYEEEE. The CDR3 consists of 13 residues. The CDR3 DNA reads as TGTGCCAGCAGCTTGGGTCGAGGTACTGAAGCTTTCTTT. Its protein product is CASSLGRGTEAFF.

This sequence joins TRBV6-5 and TRBJ2-3, with D possibly TRBD1 on 6 matching bases. Germline CDR1 reads MNHEY; CDR2 reads SVGAGI. The ends were cut back, 2 bases at V and 5 bases at J, with 8 bases in the middle. The CDR3 is 13 amino acids. The CDR3 bases are TGTGCCAGCAGTTACATAGGGGGAGATACGCAGTATTTT. Amino acids: CASSYIGGDTQYF.

The gene calls are TRBV9 and TRBJ1-1; tentatively, D is TRBD1 (5 bases). Germline assignment: CDR1 SGDLS and CDR2 YYNGEE. The CDR3 has 15 residues. V was pared by 0 bases and J by 5 bases, with 14 bases between. The CDR3 spells CASSVGGQGGTEAFF. CDR3 nucleotide sequence: TGTGCCAGCAGCGTAGGGGGTCAGGGAGGGACTGAAGCTTTCTTT.

This clone has only a few counts. The chain is built from TRBV6-1 and TRBJ1-1; possibly TRBD1 for D (5 bases). The CDR3 spans 15 residues. V lost 3 bases, J lost 4 bases, and 15 bases lay in between. Per germline, CDR1 MNHNS and CDR2 SASEGT. The CDR3 sequence is CASSEHRYGGTEAFF. CDR3 DNA sequence: TGTGCCAGCAGTGAGCACCGTTACGGGGGCACTGAAGCTTTCTTT.